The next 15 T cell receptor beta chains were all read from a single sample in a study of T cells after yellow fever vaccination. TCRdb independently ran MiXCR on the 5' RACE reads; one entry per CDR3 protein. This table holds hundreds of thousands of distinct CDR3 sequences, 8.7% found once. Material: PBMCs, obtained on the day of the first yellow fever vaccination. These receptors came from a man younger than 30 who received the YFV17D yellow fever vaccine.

CDR3 residues: CASSWAGSGGTKNIQYF. CDR3 sequence (DNA): TGTGCCAGCAGTTGGGCCGGAAGCGGGGGGACCAAAAACATTCAGTACTTC. The genes are TRBV6-2 or TRBV6-3 and TRBJ2-4, with TRBD2 identical over 9 bases. The CDR3 is 17 amino acids. V was pared by 4 bases and J by 2 bases, with 9 bases of the junction left unmatched. CDR1 and CDR2 from the germline V gene are MNHEY and SVGEGT.

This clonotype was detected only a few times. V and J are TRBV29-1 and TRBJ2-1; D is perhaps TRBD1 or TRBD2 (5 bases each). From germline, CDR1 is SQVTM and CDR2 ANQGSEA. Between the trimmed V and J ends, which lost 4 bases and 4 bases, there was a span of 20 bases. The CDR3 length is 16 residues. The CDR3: CSVVFLRDPRYNEQFF. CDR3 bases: TGCAGCGTTGTTTTCTTAAGGGACCCTAGGTACAATGAGCAGTTCTTC.

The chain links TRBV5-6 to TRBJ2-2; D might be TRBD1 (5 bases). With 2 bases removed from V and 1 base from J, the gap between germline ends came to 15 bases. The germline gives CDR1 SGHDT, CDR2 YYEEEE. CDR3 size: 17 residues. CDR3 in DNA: TGTGCCAGCAGCTTTATGGCAGGGATTCGGAACACCGGGGAGCTGTTTTTT. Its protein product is CASSFMAGIRNTGELFF.

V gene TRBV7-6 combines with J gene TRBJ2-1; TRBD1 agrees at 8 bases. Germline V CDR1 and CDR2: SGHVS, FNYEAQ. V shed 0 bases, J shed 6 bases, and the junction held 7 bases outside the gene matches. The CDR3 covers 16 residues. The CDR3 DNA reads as TGTGCCAGCAGCTTAGCTCCCCAGGGGGCCATCAATGAGCAGTTCTTC. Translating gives CASSLAPQGAINEQFF.

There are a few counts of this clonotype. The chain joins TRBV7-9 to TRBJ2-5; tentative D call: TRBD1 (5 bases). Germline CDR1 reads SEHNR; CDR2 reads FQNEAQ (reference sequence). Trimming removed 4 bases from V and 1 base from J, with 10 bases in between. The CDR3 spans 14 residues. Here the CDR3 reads CASSSTATQETQYF. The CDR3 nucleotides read TGTGCCAGCAGCTCGACAGCTACCCAAGAGACCCAGTACTTC.

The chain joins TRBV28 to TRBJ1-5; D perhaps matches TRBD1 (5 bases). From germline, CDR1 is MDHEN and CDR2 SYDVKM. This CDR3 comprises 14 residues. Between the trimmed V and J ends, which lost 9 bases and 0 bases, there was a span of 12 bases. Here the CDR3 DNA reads TGTGCCAGTTGGGGGGATTATAGCAATCAGCCCCAGCATTTT. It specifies CASWGDYSNQPQHF. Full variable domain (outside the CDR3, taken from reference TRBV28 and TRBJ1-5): DVKVTQSSRYLVKRTGEKVFLECVQDMDHENMFWYRQDPGLGLRLIYFSYDVKMKEKGDIPEGYSVSREKKERFSLILESASTNQTSMYLCASWGDYSNQPQHFGDGTRLSIL.

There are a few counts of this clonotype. The CDR3 sequence: CSANVPHRGFTDTQYF. The CDR3 DNA reads TGCAGTGCGAACGTACCGCACCGGGGGTTCACAGATACGCAGTATTTT. The J gene is TRBJ2-3, the V gene TRBV20-1; a weak D match, TRBD2 (6 bases). V lost 6 bases to trimming and J lost 2 bases, with 21 bases between them. Germline lookup yields CDR1 DFQATT and CDR2 SNEGSKA (reference sequence). CDR3 size: 16 residues.

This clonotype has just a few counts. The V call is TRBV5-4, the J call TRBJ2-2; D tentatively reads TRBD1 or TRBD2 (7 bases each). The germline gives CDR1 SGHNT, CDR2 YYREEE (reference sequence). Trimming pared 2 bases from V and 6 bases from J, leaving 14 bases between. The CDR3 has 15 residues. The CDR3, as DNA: TGTGCCAGCAGCTTTCAGGGGGGGCGCGCCGGGGAGCTGTTTTTT. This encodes CASSFQGGRAGELFF.

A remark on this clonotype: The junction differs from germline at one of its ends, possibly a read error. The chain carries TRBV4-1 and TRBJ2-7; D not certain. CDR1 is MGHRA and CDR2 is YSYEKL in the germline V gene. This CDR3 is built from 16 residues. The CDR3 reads CASSQVLGRSSYQQYF. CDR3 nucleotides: TGCGCCAGCAGCCAAGTCCTCGGGCGGAGCTCCTACCAGCAGTACTTC.

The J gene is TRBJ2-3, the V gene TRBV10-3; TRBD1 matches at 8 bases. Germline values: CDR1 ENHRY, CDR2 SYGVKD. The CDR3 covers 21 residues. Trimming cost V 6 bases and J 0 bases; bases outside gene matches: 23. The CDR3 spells CAISTPRGLVTGGLSTDTQYF. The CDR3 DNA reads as TGTGCCATCAGCACCCCTCGCGGCCTTGTAACAGGGGGATTAAGCACAGATACGCAGTATTTT.

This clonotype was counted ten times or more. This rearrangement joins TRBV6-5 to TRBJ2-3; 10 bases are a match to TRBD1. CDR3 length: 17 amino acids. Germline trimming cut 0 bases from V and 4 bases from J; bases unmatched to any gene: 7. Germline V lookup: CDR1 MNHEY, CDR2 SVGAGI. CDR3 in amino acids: CASSYSYGTGAADTQYF. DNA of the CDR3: TGTGCCAGCAGTTACTCGTATGGGACAGGGGCGGCAGATACGCAGTATTTT.

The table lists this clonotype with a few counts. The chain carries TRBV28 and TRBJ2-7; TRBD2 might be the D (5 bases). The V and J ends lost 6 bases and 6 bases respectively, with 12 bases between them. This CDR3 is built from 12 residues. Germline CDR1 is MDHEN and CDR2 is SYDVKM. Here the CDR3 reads CASRRTRGEQYV. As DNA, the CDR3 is TGTGCCAGCAGGAGAACTCGGGGCGAGCAGTACGTC.

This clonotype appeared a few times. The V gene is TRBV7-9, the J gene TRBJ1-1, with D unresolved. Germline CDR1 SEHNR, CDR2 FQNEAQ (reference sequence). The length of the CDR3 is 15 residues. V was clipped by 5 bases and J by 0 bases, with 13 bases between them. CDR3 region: CASSIPTFMNTEAFF. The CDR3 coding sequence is TGTGCCAGCAGCATCCCGACCTTTATGAACACTGAAGCTTTCTTT. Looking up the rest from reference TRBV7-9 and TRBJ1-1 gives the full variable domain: DTGVSQNPRHKITKRGQNVTFRCDPISEHNRLYWYRQTLGQGPEFLTYFQNEAQLEKSRLLSDRFSAERPKGSFSTLEIQRTEQGDSAMYLCASSIPTFMNTEAFFGQGTRLTVV.

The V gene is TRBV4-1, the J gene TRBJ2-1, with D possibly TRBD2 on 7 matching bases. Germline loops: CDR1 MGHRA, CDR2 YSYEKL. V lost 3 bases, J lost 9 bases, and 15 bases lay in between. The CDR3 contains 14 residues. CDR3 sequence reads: CASSHGGGLVEQFF. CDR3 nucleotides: TGCGCCAGCAGCCATGGGGGGGGCTTGGTTGAGCAGTTCTTC.

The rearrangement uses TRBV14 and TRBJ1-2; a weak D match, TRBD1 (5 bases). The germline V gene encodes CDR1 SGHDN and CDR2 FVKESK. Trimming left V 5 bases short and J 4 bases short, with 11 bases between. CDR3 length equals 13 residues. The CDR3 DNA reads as TGTGCCAGCAGCGTAGGGACGAGCTATGGCTACACCTTC. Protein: CASSVGTSYGYTF.